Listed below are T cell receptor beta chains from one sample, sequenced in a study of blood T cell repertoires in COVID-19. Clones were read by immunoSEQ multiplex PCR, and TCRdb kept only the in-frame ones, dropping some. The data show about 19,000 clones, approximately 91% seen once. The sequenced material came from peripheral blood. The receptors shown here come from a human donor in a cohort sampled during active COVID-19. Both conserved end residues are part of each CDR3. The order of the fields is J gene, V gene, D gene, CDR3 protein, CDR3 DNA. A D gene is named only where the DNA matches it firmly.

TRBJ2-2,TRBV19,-,CASSIRGGELFF,TGTGCCAGTAGTATAAGGGGCGGGGAGCTGTTTTTT
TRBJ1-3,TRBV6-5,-,CASSYVAPRSGNTIYF,TGTGCCAGCAGTTACGTAGCCCCTCGCTCTGGAAACACCATATATTTT
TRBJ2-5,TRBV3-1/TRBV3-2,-,CASSQERRETQYF,TGTGCCAGCAGCCAAGAGCGAAGAGAGACCCAGTACTTC
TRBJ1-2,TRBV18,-,CASSPRDAVSPGGYTF,TGTGCCAGCTCACCACGCGACGCAGTCTCACCGGGGGGCTACACCTTC
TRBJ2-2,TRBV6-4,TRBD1,CASKGTANTGELFF,TGTGCCAGCAAGGGGACAGCGAACACCGGGGAGCTGTTTTTT
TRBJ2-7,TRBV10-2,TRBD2,CASSDPTSGRNYEQYF,TGCGCCAGCAGTGATCCGACTAGCGGGAGGAACTACGAGCAGTACTTC
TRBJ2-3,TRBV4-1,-,CASSQDLRGITDTQYF,TGCGCCAGCAGCCAAGATCTCAGAGGAATAACAGATACGCAGTATTTT
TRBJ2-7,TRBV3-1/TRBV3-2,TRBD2,CASSQNLAGGYEQYF,TGTGCCAGCAGCCAAAACCTAGCGGGAGGTTACGAGCAGTACTTC
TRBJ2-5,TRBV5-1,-,CASSLEGEETQYF,TGCGCCAGCAGCTTGGAGGGGGAAGAGACCCAGTACTTC
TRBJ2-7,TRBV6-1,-,CASSDIRVSISYEQYF,TGTGCCAGCAGTGACATCCGGGTCAGCATTTCCTACGAGCAGTACTTC